Given below is one T cell receptor beta chain in context. Its antigen is undetermined. The repertoire was sequenced with immunoSEQ multiplex PCR; TCRdb's copy has only in-frame clones and lacks some. The data hold about 120,000 clones, with around 84% observed a single time. The sample comes from a study of T cell responses to AZD1222 COVID-19 vaccine. Study-wide results and caveats: Spike-specific TCR breadth and depth rose after two AZD1222 doses.

The CDR3 loop spans 13 amino acids. The V end was cut by 0 bases, the J end by 0 bases, with 2 bases between. CDR1 and CDR2 (germline): SGHNT, YENEEA. Sequenced material: peripheral blood, taken 28 days after the second AZD1222 dose. The chain joins TRBV11-3 to TRBJ1-1; unclear D gene. The sequence was collected from an adult who received the AZD1222 COVID-19 vaccine. The CDR3 region has the DNA TGTGCCAGCAGCTTAGACTTGAACACTGAAGCTTTCTTT. This sequence encodes CASSLDLNTEAFF.